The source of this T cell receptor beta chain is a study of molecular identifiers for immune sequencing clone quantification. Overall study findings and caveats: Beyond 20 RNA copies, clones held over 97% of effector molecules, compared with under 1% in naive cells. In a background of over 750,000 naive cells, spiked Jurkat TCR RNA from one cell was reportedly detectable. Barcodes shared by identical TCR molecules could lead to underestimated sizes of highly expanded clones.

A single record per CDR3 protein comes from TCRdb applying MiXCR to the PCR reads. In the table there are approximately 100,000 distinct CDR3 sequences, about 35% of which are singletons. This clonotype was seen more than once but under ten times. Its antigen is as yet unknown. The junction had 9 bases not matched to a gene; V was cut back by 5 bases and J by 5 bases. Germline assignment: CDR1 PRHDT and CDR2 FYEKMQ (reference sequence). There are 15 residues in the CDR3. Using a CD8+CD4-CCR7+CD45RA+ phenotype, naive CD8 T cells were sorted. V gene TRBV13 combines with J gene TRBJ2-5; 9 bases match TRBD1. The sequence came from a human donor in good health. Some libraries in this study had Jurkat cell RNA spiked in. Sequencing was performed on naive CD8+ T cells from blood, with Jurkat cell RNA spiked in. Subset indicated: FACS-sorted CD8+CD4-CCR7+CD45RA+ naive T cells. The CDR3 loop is CASSQTGTGLETQYF. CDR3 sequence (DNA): TGTGCCAGCAGCCAAACCGGGACAGGGCTTGAGACCCAGTACTTC.